Listed below are T cell receptor beta chains from one sample, sequenced in a study of human T cells and chemical hapten exposure. One entry per CDR3 protein, called by TCRdb with MiXCR from the RACE reads. Here the sample spans over 65,000 distinct CDR3 sequences, roughly 12% being singletons. The sample here was whole blood, taken in connection with sensitization to the hapten diphenylcyclopropenone (DPC). These receptors were taken from a man between 18 and 35 years old with alopecia areata. Some clones in this sample may be carry-over from other donors' samples. CDR3s include the opening cysteine and the closing phenylalanine or tryptophan. D genes are given only for firm matches. Rows may omit the clone size; those that give it use once, few, many or a size class.

D gene | J gene | clone size | CDR3 length | V gene | CDR3 DNA | CDR3 protein
TRBD1 | TRBJ2-3 | - | 13 | TRBV27 | TGTGCCAGCATGACAGGGGGCGAAGATACGCAGTATTTT | CASMTGGEDTQYF
- | TRBJ2-7 | - | 15 | TRBV6-2/TRBV6-3 | TGTGCCAGCAGTTACTCGAGAACTGGTCCCTACGAGCAGTACTTC | CASSYSRTGPYEQYF
TRBD1 | TRBJ1-1 | few | 13 | TRBV29-1 | TGCAGCGTTGACGGGACAGGGAGGAGTGAAGCTTTCTTT | CSVDGTGRSEAFF
- | TRBJ1-1 | - | 8 | TRBV29-1 | TGCACAGACACTGAAGCTTTCTTT | CTDTEAFF
- | TRBJ2-3 | few | 12 | TRBV27 | TGTGCCAGCAGGGGGATACCAGATACGCAGTATTTT | CASRGIPDTQYF
- | TRBJ1-5 | - | 13 | TRBV6-2/TRBV6-3 | TGTGCCAGCAGTTCGTGGCAGAATCAGCCCCAGCATTTT | CASSSWQNQPQHF
- | TRBJ1-5 | - | 16 | TRBV4-2 | TGTGCCAGCAGCCAAGAGACAGAGTTTAGCAATCAGCCCCAGCATTTT | CASSQETEFSNQPQHF
TRBD2 | TRBJ2-1 | - | 14 | TRBV20-1 | TGCAGTGCCACCGGGACTAGCGGATTGAATGAGCAGTTCTTC | CSATGTSGLNEQFF
- | TRBJ1-2 | - | 13 | TRBV10-3 | TGTGCCATCAGTGCGAGGGGGAACTATGGCTACACCTTC | CAISARGNYGYTF
- | TRBJ2-3 | many | 15 | TRBV7-9 | TGTGCCAGCAGCCCACGTGCGTTCCTCACAGATACGCAGTATTTT | CASSPRAFLTDTQYF
- | TRBJ2-5 | many | 15 | TRBV10-2 | TGCGCCAGCAGTGAGTCAGGGACACGCCGAGAGACCCAGTACTTC | CASSESGTRRETQYF